This is a list of T cell receptor beta chains from one sample in a study of cytomegalovirus exposure and HLA in healthy donors. Data came from immunoSEQ multiplex PCR; TCRdb stores just in-frame clones and leaves some out. The sample lists 150,000 to 200,000 clones, roughly 87% occurring once. The specimen sequenced was PBMCs. The source of these receptors is a woman aged 45 to 65 in good health and CMV-seronegative. CDR3s include the opening cysteine and the closing phenylalanine or tryptophan. D genes are given only for firm matches. Clone size is shown for a subset of rows, as once, few, many or a class of expanded clone.

TRBV2	TRBJ2-6	.	.	TGTGCCAGCAGTGAGGACAGATTGGCCAACGTCCTGACTTTC	CASSEDRLANVLTF
TRBV2	TRBJ2-2	.	.	TGTGCCAGCAGTCAAACTACGAACACCGGGGAGCTGTTTTTT	CASSQTTNTGELFF
TRBV19	TRBJ1-5	.	.	TGTGCCAGTAGCGGGACACGCGACCAGCATTTT	CASSGTRDQHF
TRBV28	TRBJ1-5	.	.	TGTGCCAGCAGCTTCGGGTTGTGGCAGGGGAGCAATCAGCCCCAGCATTTT	CASSFGLWQGSNQPQHF
TRBV9	TRBJ1-3	.	.	TGTGCCAGCAGCCCCGCGGTCTCTGGAAACACCATATATTTT	CASSPAVSGNTIYF
TRBV6-5	TRBJ1-2	TRBD1	.	TGTGCCAGCAGTTATAGTGACAGGGAATTCTATGGCTACACCTTC	CASSYSDREFYGYTF
TRBV6-1	TRBJ2-1	.	.	TGTGCCAGCAGTCGGGGCGGGGAGCTCTACAATGAGCAGTTCTTC	CASSRGGELYNEQFF
TRBV9	TRBJ2-3	TRBD2	.	TGTGCCAGCACGAGCGGGGGCACAGATACGCAGTATTTT	CASTSGGTDTQYF
TRBV7-3	TRBJ2-1	.	.	TGTGCCAGCGGCTTACAGGGCAGCTCCTACAATGAGCAGTTCTTC	CASGLQGSSYNEQFF
TRBV2	TRBJ1-5	TRBD1	.	TGTGCCAGCAGTGAAATCGAAGGACAGGCCCAGCATTTT	CASSEIEGQAQHF
TRBV29-1	TRBJ2-5	TRBD2	.	TGCAGCGTGACTAGCGGACAAGAGACCCAGTACTTC	CSVTSGQETQYF
TRBV5-4	TRBJ2-5	.	once	TGTGCCAGCAGTTGGGGGGGCACGGCCCAAGAGACCCAGTACTTC	CASSWGGTAQETQYF
TRBV15	TRBJ2-1	.	.	TGTGCCACCAGCAAAGTAAGCGGGCCAAATGAGCAGTTCTTC	CATSKVSGPNEQFF
TRBV7-6	TRBJ1-3	TRBD1	.	TGTGCCAGCAGCCCGCTCGGGACAGGTGGTAGTAACACCATATATTTT	CASSPLGTGGSNTIYF
TRBV27	TRBJ2-7	.	.	TGTGCCAGCAGTGGGGACAACACCTACGAGCAGTACTTC	CASSGDNTYEQYF